This T cell receptor (beta chain) was retrieved from a study of cytomegalovirus exposure and HLA in healthy donors. Overall study findings and caveats: Later analysis demonstrated an association between a missense DCLRE1C variant and TCR beta V- and J-gene trimming.

This clone has a handful of counts. The target antigen is unknown. Both 60 Vbeta primers and 13 Jbeta primers went into the PCR. TCRdb keeps only in-frame clones here, not all; method: immunoSEQ multiplex PCR. This sample has approximately 170,000 clones, with roughly 80% found just once. Germline CDR1 SGHDT, CDR2 YYEEEE. V lost 3 bases to trimming and J lost 4 bases; unmatched junction nucleotides: 7. The CDR3 spans 15 residues. The chain is built from TRBV5-6 and TRBJ1-2, with 9 bases aligning to TRBD1. The sequencing sample was made of PBMCs. This clonotype originated in a male donor in good health and CMV-seronegative. The CDR3 loop reads CASSSRRTGAYGYTF. In DNA, the CDR3 is TGTGCCAGCAGCTCGAGGAGGACAGGGGCCTATGGCTACACCTTC.